The source of this T cell receptor beta chain is a study of technical replicates of blood from a few donors. The V gene end was trimmed by 0 bases and the J gene end by 0 bases; junction bases not matched to a gene: 0. Germline values: CDR1 LGHNA, CDR2 YNFKEQ. The CDR3 is 15 amino acids. Using immunoSEQ multiplex PCR, the repertoire was profiled, and TCRdb retains in-frame clones only, with some absent. The sample lists about 6,900 clones, 90% to 96% occurring once. The receptor was isolated from a human donor in good health. The chain employs TRBV4-2 and TRBJ2-7; 9 bases fit TRBD2. Sequencing was done on a sample of PBMCs. CDR3 nucleotide sequence: TGTGCCAGCAGCCAAGAGCGGGAGGGCTCCTACGAGCAGTACTTC. Its protein product is CASSQEREGSYEQYF.